This TCR beta chain was profiled in a study of T-cell reconstitution after alpha-beta-depleted transplantation in children. Preparation of the TCRbeta library involved a method that used unique molecular identifiers. TCRdb recomputed calls from the PCR reads with MiXCR, one row per CDR3 protein. Seen here are approximately 350,000 distinct CDR3 sequences, more than 10% observed once, and the top ten hold roughly 4.3%. Germline V lookup: CDR1 MGHDK, CDR2 SYGVNS. This CDR3 contains 14 residues. V lost 6 bases, J lost 5 bases, and 16 bases lay in between. This clonotype turned up a few times. Sequencing was performed on PBMCs, taken from the stem cell graft. The sequence was obtained from a human donor who donated a stem cell graft to a child with Fanconi anemia. The chain employs TRBV25-1 and TRBJ1-1, with a tentative D call TRBD1 (5 bases). The CDR3 nucleotides are TGTGCCAGCAGCGGGGGGGGGACGGGGACTGAAGCTTTCTTT. Translating gives CASSGGGTGTEAFF.